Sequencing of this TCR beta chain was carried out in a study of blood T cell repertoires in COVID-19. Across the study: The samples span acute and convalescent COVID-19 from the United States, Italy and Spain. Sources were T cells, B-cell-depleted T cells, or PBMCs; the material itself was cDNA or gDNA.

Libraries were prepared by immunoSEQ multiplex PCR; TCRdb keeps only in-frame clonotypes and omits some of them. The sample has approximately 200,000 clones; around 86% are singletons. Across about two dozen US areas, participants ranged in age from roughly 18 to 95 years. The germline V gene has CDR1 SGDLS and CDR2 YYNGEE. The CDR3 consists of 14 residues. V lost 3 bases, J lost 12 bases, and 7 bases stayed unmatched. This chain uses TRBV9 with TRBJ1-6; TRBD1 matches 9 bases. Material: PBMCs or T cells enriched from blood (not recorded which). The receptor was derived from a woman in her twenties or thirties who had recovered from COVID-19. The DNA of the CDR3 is TGTGCCAGCAGCGCGGGACAGGGCCTGGGACCCCTCCACTTT. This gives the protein CASSAGQGLGPLHF.